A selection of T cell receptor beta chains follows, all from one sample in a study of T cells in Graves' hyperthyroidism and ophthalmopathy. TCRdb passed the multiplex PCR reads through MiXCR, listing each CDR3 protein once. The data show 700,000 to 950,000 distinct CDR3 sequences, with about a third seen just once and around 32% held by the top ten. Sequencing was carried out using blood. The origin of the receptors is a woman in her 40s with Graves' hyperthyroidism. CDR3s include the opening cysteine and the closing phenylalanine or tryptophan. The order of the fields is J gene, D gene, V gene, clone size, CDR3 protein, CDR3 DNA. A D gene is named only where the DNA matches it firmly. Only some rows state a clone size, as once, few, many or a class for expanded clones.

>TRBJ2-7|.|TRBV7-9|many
CASSLGYQAYEQYF
TGTGCCAGCAGCTTAGGTTACCAGGCCTACGAGCAGTACTTC
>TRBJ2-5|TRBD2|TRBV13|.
CASSQDPSGGLWETQYF
TGTGCCAGCAGCCAAGACCCTAGCGGGGGCCTCTGGGAGACCCAGTACTTC
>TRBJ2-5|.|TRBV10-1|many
CASSESKVQETQYF
TGCGCCAGCAGTGAGTCTAAGGTCCAAGAGACCCAGTACTTC
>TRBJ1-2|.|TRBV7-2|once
CASSLARGALGYAYTF
TGTGCCAGCAGCTTAGCGCGGGGGGCGCTAGGCTATGCCTACACTTTC
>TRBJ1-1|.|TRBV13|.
CASSLGTSTEAFF
TGTGCCAGCAGCCTTGGTACGAGTACTGAAGCTTTCTTT
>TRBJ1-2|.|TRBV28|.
CAHKANYGYTF
TGTGCCCACAAGGCGAACTATGGCTACACCTTC
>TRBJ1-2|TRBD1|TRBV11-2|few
CASSTTGQGSRYGYTF
TGTGCCAGCAGTACTACGGGACAGGGGTCCCGTTATGGCTACACCTTC
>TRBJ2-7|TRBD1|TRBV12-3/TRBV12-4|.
CASGSLGQVEAQYF
TGTGCTAGTGGTTCGCTCGGACAGGTAGAGGCGCAGTACTTC
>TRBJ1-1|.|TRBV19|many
CASSNTGIEAFF
TGTGCCAGTAGTAACACAGGGATTGAAGCTTTCTTT
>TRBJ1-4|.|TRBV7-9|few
CASSQETQAKLFF
TGTGCCAGCAGCCAAGAGACGCAGGCAAAACTGTTTTTT
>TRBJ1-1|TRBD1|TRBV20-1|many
CSARSQGLSGTEAFF
TGCAGTGCTAGATCACAGGGGTTGTCCGGCACTGAAGCTTTCTTT
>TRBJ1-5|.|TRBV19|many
CASSIASRGNQPQHF
TGTGCCAGTAGTATCGCAAGCAGGGGTAATCAGCCCCAGCATTTT
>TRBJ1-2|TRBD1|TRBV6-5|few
CASRRDRDHGYTF
TGTGCCAGCAGGCGGGACAGGGACCATGGCTACACCTTC
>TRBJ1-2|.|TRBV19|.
CASSMEGLAGLYTF
TGTGCCAGTAGTATGGAGGGACTAGCGGGACTCTACACCTTC
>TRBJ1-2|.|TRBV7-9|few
CASSLKAGMGYTF
TGTGCCAGCAGCTTAAAAGCAGGGATGGGCTACACCTTC
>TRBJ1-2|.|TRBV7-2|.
CASSLLSARTLDYGYTF
TGTGCCAGCAGCCTCTTGAGTGCGAGGACACTGGACTATGGCTACACCTTC
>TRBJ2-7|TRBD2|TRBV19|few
CASRGGLAAYEQYF
TGTGCCAGTAGGGGGGGACTAGCGGCCTACGAGCAGTACTTC
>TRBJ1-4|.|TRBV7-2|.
CASSFGTPPDEKLFF
TGTGCCAGCAGCTTCGGGACCCCGCCGGATGAAAAACTGTTTTTT
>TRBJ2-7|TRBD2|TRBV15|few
CATSTFTGTSKLEQYF
TGTGCCACCAGCACGTTCACCGGGACTAGCAAGTTGGAGCAGTACTTC
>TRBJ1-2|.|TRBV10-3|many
CAISLQPLYGYTF
TGTGCCATCAGTTTACAGCCCCTTTATGGCTACACCTTC
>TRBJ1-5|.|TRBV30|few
CAWSTQGNQPQHF
TGTGCCTGGAGTACCCAGGGAAATCAGCCCCAGCATTTT
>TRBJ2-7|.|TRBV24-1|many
CATSEGLLEEQYF
TGTGCCACCAGTGAAGGACTACTGGAGGAGCAGTACTTC
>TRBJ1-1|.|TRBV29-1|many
CSVGSGLNTEAFF
TGCAGCGTTGGAAGCGGTCTGAACACTGAAGCTTTCTTT
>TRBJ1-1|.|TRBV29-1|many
CSAPGLTEAFF
TGCAGCGCCCCCGGGCTAACTGAAGCTTTCTTT
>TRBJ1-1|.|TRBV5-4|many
CASSLDRSLEAFF
TGTGCCAGCAGCTTGGACAGAAGCCTTGAAGCTTTCTTT
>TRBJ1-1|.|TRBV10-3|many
CAAHGQVNTEAFF
TGTGCCGCACACGGCCAGGTGAACACTGAAGCTTTCTTT
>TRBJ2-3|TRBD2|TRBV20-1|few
CSARDASGGDTQYF
TGCAGTGCTAGAGATGCCAGCGGGGGAGATACGCAGTATTTT
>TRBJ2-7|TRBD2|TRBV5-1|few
CASSSRRLAGGHYEQYF
TGTGCCAGCAGCTCCAGGAGGCTAGCGGGAGGTCACTACGAGCAGTACTTC
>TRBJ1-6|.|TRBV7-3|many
CASSFMGGVNSPLHF
TGTGCCAGCAGCTTTATGGGGGGGGTAAATTCACCCCTCCACTTT
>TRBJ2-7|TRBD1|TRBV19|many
CASSMLGTEAYEQYF
TGTGCCAGTAGTATGTTAGGGACAGAAGCCTACGAGCAGTACTTC
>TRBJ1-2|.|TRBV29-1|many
CSVEGYAGRGYYGYTF
TGCAGCGTAGAAGGGTATGCCGGGAGAGGATACTATGGCTACACCTTC
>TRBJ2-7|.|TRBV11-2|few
CASSRRAGSYEQYF
TGTGCCAGCAGCCGACGAGCGGGTTCCTACGAGCAGTACTTC
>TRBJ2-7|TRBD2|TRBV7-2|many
CASSLVTSGRGEQYF
TGTGCCAGCAGCTTGGTTACTAGCGGGAGAGGAGAGCAGTACTTC
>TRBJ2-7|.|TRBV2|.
CASSERRAYEQYF
TGTGCCAGCAGTGAACGCAGGGCATATGAGCAGTACTTC
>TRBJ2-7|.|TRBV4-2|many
CASSQDLERGLNF
TGTGCCAGCAGCCAAGATCTTGAGAGAGGACTGAACTTC
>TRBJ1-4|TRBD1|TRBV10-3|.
CAILGQLNEKLFF
TGTGCCATCCTGGGACAGCTCAATGAAAAACTGTTTTTT
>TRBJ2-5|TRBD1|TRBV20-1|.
CSARGRANRGETQYF
TGCAGTGCCAGGGGTAGGGCCAACAGGGGGGAGACCCAGTACTTC
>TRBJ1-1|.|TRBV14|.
CASSQAYPSGEAFF
TGTGCCAGCAGCCAAGCTTACCCCTCAGGTGAAGCTTTCTTT
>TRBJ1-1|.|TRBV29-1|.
CSVEGGPTEAFF
TGCAGCGTTGAGGGCGGACCTACTGAAGCTTTCTTT
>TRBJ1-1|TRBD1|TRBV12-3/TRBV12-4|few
CASSSRQGQNTEAFF
TGTGCCAGCAGTTCCCGACAGGGGCAGAACACTGAAGCTTTCTTT
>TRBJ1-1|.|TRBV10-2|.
CASSPTRRGVPEAFF
TGTGCCAGCTCACCAACTCGCCGAGGGGTACCTGAAGCTTTCTTT
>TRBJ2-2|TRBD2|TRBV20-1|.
CSARDSGSVTGELFF
TGCAGTGCTAGAGATAGCGGGAGCGTGACCGGGGAGCTGTTTTTT
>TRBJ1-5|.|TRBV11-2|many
CASSLQRDSNQPQHF
TGTGCCAGCAGCTTACAGCGGGATAGCAATCAGCCCCAGCATTTT
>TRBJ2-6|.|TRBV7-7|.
CASSQGGPGANVLTF
TGTGCCAGCAGCCAGGGGGGGCCTGGGGCCAACGTCCTGACTTTC
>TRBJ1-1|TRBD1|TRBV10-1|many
CATSSTGMGTEAFF
TGCGCCACCTCGTCGACAGGGATGGGCACTGAAGCTTTCTTT
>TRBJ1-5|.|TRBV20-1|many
CSASWIRGSNQPQHF
TGCAGTGCAAGCTGGATCCGGGGGAGCAATCAGCCCCAGCATTTT